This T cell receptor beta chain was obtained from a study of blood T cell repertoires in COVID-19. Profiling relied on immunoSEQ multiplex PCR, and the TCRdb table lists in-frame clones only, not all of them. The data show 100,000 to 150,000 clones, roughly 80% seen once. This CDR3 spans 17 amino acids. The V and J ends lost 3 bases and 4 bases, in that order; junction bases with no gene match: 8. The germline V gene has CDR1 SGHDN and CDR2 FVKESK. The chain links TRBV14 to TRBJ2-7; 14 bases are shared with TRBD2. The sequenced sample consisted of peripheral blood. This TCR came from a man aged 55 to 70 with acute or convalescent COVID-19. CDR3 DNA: TGTGCCAGCAGCCACATAACCGGGACTAGCGGGAGATACGAGCAGTACTTC. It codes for CASSHITGTSGRYEQYF.